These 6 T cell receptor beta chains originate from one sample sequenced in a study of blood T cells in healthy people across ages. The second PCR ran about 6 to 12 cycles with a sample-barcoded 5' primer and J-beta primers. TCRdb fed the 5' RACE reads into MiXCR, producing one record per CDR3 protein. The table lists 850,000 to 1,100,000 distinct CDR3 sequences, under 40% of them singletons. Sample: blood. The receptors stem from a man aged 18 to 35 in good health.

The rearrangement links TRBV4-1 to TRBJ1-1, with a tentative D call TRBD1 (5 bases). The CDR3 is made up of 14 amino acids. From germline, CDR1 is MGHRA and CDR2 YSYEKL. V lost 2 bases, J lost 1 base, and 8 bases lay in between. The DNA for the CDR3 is TGCGCCAGCAGCCAAAACGACAGGAACACTGAAGCTTTCTTT. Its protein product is CASSQNDRNTEAFF.

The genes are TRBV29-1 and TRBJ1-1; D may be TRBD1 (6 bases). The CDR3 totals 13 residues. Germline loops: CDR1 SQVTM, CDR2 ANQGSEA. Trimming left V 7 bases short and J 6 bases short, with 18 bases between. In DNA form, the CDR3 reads TGCAGCGGGCTGGACAGCACTTACGCTGAAGCTTTCTTT. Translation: CSGLDSTYAEAFF.

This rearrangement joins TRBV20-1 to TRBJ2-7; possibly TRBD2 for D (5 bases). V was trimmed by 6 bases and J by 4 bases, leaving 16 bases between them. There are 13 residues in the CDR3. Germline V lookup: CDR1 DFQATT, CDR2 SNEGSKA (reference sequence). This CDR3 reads CSARTGLTYEQYF. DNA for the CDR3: TGCAGTGCCAGAACCGGACTGACATACGAGCAGTACTTC.

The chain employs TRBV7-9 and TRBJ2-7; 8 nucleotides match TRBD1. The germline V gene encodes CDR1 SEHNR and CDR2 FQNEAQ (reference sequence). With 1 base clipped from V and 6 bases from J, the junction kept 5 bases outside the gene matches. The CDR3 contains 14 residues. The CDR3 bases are TGTGCCAGCAGCTTAGGAACAGGGGGGCGCGAGCAGTACTTC. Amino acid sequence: CASSLGTGGREQYF.

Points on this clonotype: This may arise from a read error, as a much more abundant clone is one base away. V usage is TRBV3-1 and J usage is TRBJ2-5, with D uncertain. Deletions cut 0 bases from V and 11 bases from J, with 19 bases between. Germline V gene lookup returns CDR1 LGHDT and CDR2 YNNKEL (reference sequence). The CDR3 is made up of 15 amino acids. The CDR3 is CASSQDSGWGYEQYF. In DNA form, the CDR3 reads TGTGCCAGCAGCCAAGATTCCGGGTGGGGTTATGAGCAGTACTTC.

CDR3 sequence reads: CAISERGPLNEKLFF. CDR3 nucleotides: TGTGCCATCAGTGAGAGGGGACCGCTTAATGAAAAACTGTTTTTT. The rearrangement uses TRBV10-3 and TRBJ1-4, with D tentatively TRBD1 (5 bases). The V end lost 2 bases, the J end lost 4 bases, and 11 bases lay between the germline ends. The CDR3 totals 15 residues. The germline CDR1 and CDR2 sequences are ENHRY and SYGVKD.